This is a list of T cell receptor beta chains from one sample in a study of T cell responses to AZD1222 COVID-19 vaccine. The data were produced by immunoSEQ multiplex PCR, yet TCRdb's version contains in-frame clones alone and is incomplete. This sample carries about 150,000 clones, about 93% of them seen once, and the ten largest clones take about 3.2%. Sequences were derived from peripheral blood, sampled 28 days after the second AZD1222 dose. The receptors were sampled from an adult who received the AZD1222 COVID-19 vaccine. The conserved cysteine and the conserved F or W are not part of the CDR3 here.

CDR3: ASSTGTEERYT
V: TRBV10-2
length: 11

CDR3: ASSWTSGTEAF
V: TRBV6-5
length: 11

CDR3: ATSRDLEAF
V: TRBV15
length: 9

CDR3: ASSLGKNTEAF
V: TRBV27
length: 11

CDR3: ATSRDTVNTEAF
V: TRBV15
length: 12

CDR3: ASSLAGVWRETQY
V: TRBV5-8
length: 13

CDR3: ASSYVAGSTNGYT
V: TRBV6-5
length: 13

CDR3: ASSLRLAGGPISSHNEQF
V: TRBV5-5
length: 18

CDR3: ASSPDRSSGNTIY
V: TRBV10-2
length: 13

CDR3: ASSLREGLSSYEQY
V: TRBV7-9
length: 14

CDR3: ASKKGRDGYT
V: TRBV27
length: 10

CDR3: ASSLDRSTDTQY
V: TRBV7-2
length: 12

CDR3: ASSSGTLPYEQY
V: TRBV7-9
length: 12

CDR3: ASSLGQGIYEQY
V: TRBV5-6
length: 12

CDR3: ASTRPGLNAYEQY
V: TRBV28
length: 13

CDR3: ASSFTSGRWAGAGELF
V: TRBV27
length: 16

CDR3: ASSQEIGFRSSYEQY
V: TRBV14
length: 15

CDR3: ASTFDRETGELF
V: TRBV9
length: 12

CDR3: ASSYSGGRGYT
V: TRBV6-5
length: 11

CDR3: ASSGQTVNTEAF
V: TRBV5-1
length: 12

CDR3: ASSRVGLTEAF
V: TRBV27
length: 11

CDR3: ASSGQALAGGSYNEQF
V: TRBV2
length: 16

CDR3: ASSRTSGTEREQY
V: TRBV3-1/TRBV3-2
length: 13

CDR3: ASSRAGRNTEAF
V: TRBV27
length: 12

CDR3: ASSIMPEDGPDEQF
V: TRBV19
length: 14

CDR3: ASSQSYGSGETQY
V: TRBV3-1/TRBV3-2
length: 13

CDR3: ASTQTGSNQPQH
V: TRBV6-6
length: 12

CDR3: SASLGVGQPQH
V: TRBV20-1
length: 11

CDR3: ASSVRPSYEQY
V: TRBV5-5
length: 11

CDR3: ATSRGTEMNTEAF
V: TRBV15
length: 13

CDR3: ASSDIDVGNEQY
V: TRBV2
length: 12

CDR3: ASSLLGSRRNTEAF
V: TRBV5-6
length: 14

CDR3: ASSRDQQETQY
V: TRBV5-4
length: 11

CDR3: ASSDSGQGANVLT
V: TRBV2
length: 13

CDR3: ASGFMTDTQY
V: TRBV12-5
length: 10

CDR3: ASSEWGENEQY
V: TRBV6-1
length: 11

CDR3: ASSLDRIGGNTIY
V: TRBV7-8
length: 13

CDR3: ASSSDRGKNIQY
V: TRBV7-9
length: 12

CDR3: ASSPARGNTEAF
V: TRBV6-5
length: 12

CDR3: ASGSNRGRHTEAF
V: TRBV12-5
length: 13

CDR3: ASSLLTDSLRTDTQY
V: TRBV5-1
length: 15

CDR3: SVETPLGDTIY
V: TRBV29-1
length: 11

CDR3: SVDPGTSLNEQF
V: TRBV29-1
length: 12

CDR3: ASSFPSNEKLF
V: TRBV28
length: 11

CDR3: AWTAVGLAGRQQF
V: TRBV30
length: 13

CDR3: ASSQVQSTGYT
V: TRBV14
length: 11

CDR3: ATSDAQAASYNEQF
V: TRBV24-1
length: 14

CDR3: ATSREVGGSETQY
V: TRBV15
length: 13

CDR3: ASLNPLLANYGYT
V: TRBV6-5
length: 13

CDR3: ASSQDPGRQSSYEQY
V: TRBV14
length: 15

CDR3: ASALGAASGNTIY
V: TRBV27
length: 13

CDR3: ASSPGGTGNTGELF
V: TRBV5-4
length: 14

CDR3: ASSAAWDTEAF
V: TRBV9
length: 11

CDR3: ASSSGQGNQPQH
V: TRBV5-1
length: 12

CDR3: ATSDPGSTLNGYT
V: TRBV24-1
length: 13